This T cell receptor beta chain was captured by sequencing in a study of blood T cells in healthy people across ages. Concerning this clonotype itself: Its target is not known.

Whole-study findings and limits: Older individuals had lower TCR beta diversity per million T cells (the decline was roughly linear).

Per-sample PBMC isolation yielded at least 6.5 million cells. Germline loops: CDR1 LGHDT, CDR2 YNNKEL (reference sequence). The CDR3 is made up of 16 amino acids. V lost 0 bases, J lost 1 base, and 11 bases lay in between. The authors ran a second PCR of 7 to 11 cycles using a sample-barcoded 5' primer and a J-beta primer mix. Every single cDNA molecule received a tag from a template-switch adaptor with 12 random nucleotides. TCRdb recomputed calls from the 5' RACE reads with MiXCR, one row per CDR3 protein. The repertoire holds about 640,000 distinct CDR3 sequences, with 58% as singletons. The chain has TRBV3-1 and TRBJ2-3; D gene uncertain. The TCR comes from a man aged 60 to 75 in good health. The sequencing input was blood. CDR3 sequence: CASSQDRPLGTDTQYF. Written as DNA, the CDR3 is TGTGCCAGCAGCCAAGATCGGCCGCTAGGCACAGATACGCAGTATTTT.